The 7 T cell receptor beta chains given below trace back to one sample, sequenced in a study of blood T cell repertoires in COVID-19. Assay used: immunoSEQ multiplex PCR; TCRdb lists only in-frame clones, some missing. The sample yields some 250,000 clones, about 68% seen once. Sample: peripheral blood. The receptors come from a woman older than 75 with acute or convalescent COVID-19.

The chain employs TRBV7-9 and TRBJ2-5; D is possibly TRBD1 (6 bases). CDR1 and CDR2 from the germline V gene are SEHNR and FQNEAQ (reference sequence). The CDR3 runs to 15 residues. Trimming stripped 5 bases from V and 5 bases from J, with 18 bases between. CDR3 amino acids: CASSPGAGVGETQYF. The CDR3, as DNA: TGTGCCAGCAGCCCCGGGGCAGGGGTGGGTGAGACCCAGTACTTC.

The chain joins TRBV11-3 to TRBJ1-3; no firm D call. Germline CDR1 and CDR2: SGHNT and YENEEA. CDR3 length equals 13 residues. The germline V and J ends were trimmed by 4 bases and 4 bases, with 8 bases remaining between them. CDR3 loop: CASSSLVGNTIYF. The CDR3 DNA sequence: TGTGCCAGCAGCTCCCTAGTCGGAAACACCATATATTTT.

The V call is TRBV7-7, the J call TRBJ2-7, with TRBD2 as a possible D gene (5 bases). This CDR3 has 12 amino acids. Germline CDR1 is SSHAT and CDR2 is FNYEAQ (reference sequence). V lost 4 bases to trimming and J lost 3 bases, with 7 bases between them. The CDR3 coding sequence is TGTGCCAGCAGCTGGGCGGGCTACGAGCAGTACTTC. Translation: CASSWAGYEQYF.

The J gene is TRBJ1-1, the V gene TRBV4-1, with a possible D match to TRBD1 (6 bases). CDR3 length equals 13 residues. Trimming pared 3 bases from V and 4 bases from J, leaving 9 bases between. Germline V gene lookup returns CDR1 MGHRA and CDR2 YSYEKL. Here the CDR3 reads CASSHRGGTEAFF. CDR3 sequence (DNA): TGCGCCAGCAGCCACAGGGGTGGCACTGAAGCTTTCTTT.

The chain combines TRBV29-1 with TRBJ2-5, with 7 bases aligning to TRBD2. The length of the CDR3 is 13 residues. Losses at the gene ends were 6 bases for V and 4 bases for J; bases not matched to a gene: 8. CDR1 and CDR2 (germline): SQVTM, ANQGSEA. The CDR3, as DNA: TGCAGCGTCCCCCTTCCTAGCGGAGAGACCCAGTACTTC. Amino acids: CSVPLPSGETQYF.

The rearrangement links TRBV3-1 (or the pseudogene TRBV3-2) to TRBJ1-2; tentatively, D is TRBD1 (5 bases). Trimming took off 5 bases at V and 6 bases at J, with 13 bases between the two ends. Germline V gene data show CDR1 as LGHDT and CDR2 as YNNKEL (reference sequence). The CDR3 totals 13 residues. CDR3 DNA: TGTGCCAGCAGCACTGGCAGGGTCGATGGCTACACCTTC. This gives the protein CASSTGRVDGYTF.

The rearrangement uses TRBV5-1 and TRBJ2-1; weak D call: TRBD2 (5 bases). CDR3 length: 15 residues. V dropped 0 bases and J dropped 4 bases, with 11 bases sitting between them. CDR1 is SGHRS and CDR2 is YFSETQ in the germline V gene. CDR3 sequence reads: CASSLGGLNYNEQFF. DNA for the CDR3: TGCGCCAGCAGCTTGGGCGGACTGAATTACAATGAGCAGTTCTTC.